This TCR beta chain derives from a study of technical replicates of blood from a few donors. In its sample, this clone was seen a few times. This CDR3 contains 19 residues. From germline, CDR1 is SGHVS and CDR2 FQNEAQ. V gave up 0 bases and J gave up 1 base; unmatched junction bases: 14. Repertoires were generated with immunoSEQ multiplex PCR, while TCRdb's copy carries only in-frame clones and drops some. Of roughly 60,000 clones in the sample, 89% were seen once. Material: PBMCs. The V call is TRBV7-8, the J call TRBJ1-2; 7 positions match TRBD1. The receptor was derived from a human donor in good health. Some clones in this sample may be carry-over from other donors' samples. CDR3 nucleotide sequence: TGTGCCAGCAGCTTAGCGTTGGTGTGGGGGGACAGAAGTAACTATGGCTACACCTTC. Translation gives CASSLALVWGDRSNYGYTF.